Shown below are 25 T cell receptor beta chains from a single sample sequenced in a study of T-cell memory formation after mild COVID-19. In TCRdb, the 5' RACE reads were re-called with MiXCR into one record per CDR3 protein. The sample lists some 290,000 distinct CDR3 sequences; about 17% were seen once. The specimen was PBMCs or a T cell subset sorted from them (not recorded which). The origin of the receptors is a man aged 18-30 years who had mild COVID-19 (a few samples of this study predate the infection). Cell type and time point are not known.

The chain combines TRBV9 with TRBJ2-1; 12 bases line up with TRBD2. The V segment lost 3 bases and the J segment 10 bases; nucleotides outside the gene matches: 5. Germline V gene data show CDR1 as SGDLS and CDR2 as YYNGEE. This CDR3 comprises 14 residues. The CDR3 sequence is CASSASGGAVEQFF. The DNA for the CDR3 is TGTGCCAGCAGCGCTAGCGGGGGGGCTGTGGAGCAGTTCTTC.

The rearrangement links TRBV4-2 to TRBJ2-1; D is unclear. This CDR3 has 12 residues. CDR1 LGHNA and CDR2 YNFKEQ come from the germline V gene. The V gene lost 3 bases and the J gene lost 8 bases, with 8 bases spanning the gap. This CDR3 is CASSHGVDEQFF. The CDR3 DNA is TGTGCCAGCAGCCATGGGGTGGATGAGCAGTTCTTC.

This chain links TRBV24-1 with TRBJ1-1; D unresolved. Germline assignment: CDR1 KGHDR and CDR2 SFDVKD. The V end lost 7 bases, the J end lost 5 bases, and 13 bases lay between the germline ends. The length of the CDR3 is 13 residues. CDR3 loop: CATRGSFSTEAFF. In nucleotides, the CDR3 is TGTGCCACCAGGGGTTCATTTTCTACTGAAGCTTTCTTT.

A few counts support this clonotype. The J gene is TRBJ2-3, the V gene TRBV5-1; perhaps TRBD2 as D (5 bases). The CDR3 totals 16 residues. V was trimmed by 0 bases and J by 6 bases, leaving 17 bases between them. The germline V gene has CDR1 SGHRS and CDR2 YFSETQ. The CDR3 sequence is CASSLGRWPEADTQYF. The CDR3 region has the DNA TGCGCCAGCAGCTTGGGGCGATGGCCGGAGGCCGATACGCAGTATTTT.

This clonotype was detected only a few times. This CDR3 reads CASSRRRDSNTEAFF. Here the CDR3 DNA reads TGCGCCAGCAGCCGTAGAAGGGATTCGAACACTGAAGCTTTCTTT. J is TRBJ1-1 and V is TRBV4-1; the D is unclear. Germline CDR1 reads MGHRA; CDR2 reads YSYEKL. V was cut by 4 bases and J by 1 base, with 13 bases left in between. The CDR3 has 15 amino acids.

A few counts support this clonotype. The V and J genes are TRBV5-1 and TRBJ2-2; no reliable D call. Trimming removed 0 bases at V and 7 bases at J, with 4 bases between. CDR1 is SGHRS and CDR2 is YFSETQ in the germline V gene. This CDR3 contains 12 residues. CDR3 DNA sequence: TGCGCCAGCAGCTTGGAGCTCGGGGAGCTGTTTTTT. This sequence encodes CASSLELGELFF.

The gene calls are TRBV7-2 and TRBJ2-2, with unresolved D. The germline gives CDR1 SGHTA, CDR2 FQGNSA. The CDR3 consists of 13 residues. Trimming cost V 5 bases and J 7 bases, with 11 bases left between them. CDR3 region: CASSPRAFGELFF. The DNA of the CDR3 is TGTGCCAGCAGCCCTCGGGCGTTCGGGGAGCTGTTTTTT.

The chain employs TRBV6-5 and TRBJ1-1; D ambiguous. This CDR3 spans 13 amino acids. V dropped 6 bases and J dropped 2 bases, with 10 bases sitting between them. Germline CDR1 reads MNHEY; CDR2 reads SVGAGI. CDR3 in amino acids: CASRRGFNTEAFF. CDR3 coding DNA: TGTGCCAGCAGGCGCGGATTTAACACTGAAGCTTTCTTT.

The genes are TRBV20-1 and TRBJ1-2; 11 positions agree with TRBD1. There are 14 residues in the CDR3. The junction had 9 bases not matched to a gene; V was cut back by 6 bases and J by 6 bases. CDR1 is DFQATT and CDR2 is SNEGSKA in the germline V gene (reference sequence). The CDR3 spells CSAATGTGGNGYTF. CDR3 nucleotides: TGCAGTGCGGCCACCGGGACAGGGGGGAATGGCTACACCTTC.

The genes are TRBV15 and TRBJ2-5, with D possibly being TRBD2 (6 bases). This CDR3 comprises 14 residues. Germline lookup yields CDR1 LNHNV and CDR2 YYDKDF (reference sequence). Deletions cut 5 bases from V and 1 base from J, with 11 bases between. The CDR3 reads CATSGRRGQETQYF. CDR3 bases: TGTGCCACCAGCGGTAGGAGGGGCCAAGAGACCCAGTACTTC.

This clonotype was counted a few times. This chain joins TRBV2 and TRBJ2-4, with TRBD2 identical over 8 bases. Germline V lookup: CDR1 SNHLY, CDR2 FYNNEI. This CDR3 is 13 amino acids long. V lost 8 bases to trimming and J lost 1 base; unmatched junction nucleotides: 1. CDR3 bases: TGTGCCAGCCGGGGGGGTGCCAAAAACATTCAGTACTTC. Translated: CASRGGAKNIQYF.

The chain uses TRBV7-9 and TRBJ2-5, with unresolved D. Germline V CDR1 and CDR2: SEHNR, FQNEAQ (reference sequence). This CDR3 is 15 amino acids long. CDR3 protein: CAVGTTRHGGETQYF. The CDR3 nucleotides read TGTGCGGTAGGAACCACTCGACACGGCGGAGAGACCCAGTACTTC.

The chain uses TRBV4-3 and TRBJ2-7, with 12 bases fitting TRBD2. Germline V gene lookup returns CDR1 LGHNA and CDR2 YSLEER. With 1 base clipped from V and 0 bases from J, the junction kept 7 bases outside the gene matches. The CDR3 is 18 residues long. The DNA for the CDR3 is TGCGCCAGCAGCCAAGGCCGGACTAGCGGGGAAAGCTCCTACGAGCAGTACGTC. Translated, it gives CASSQGRTSGESSYEQYV.

V gene TRBV29-1 combines with J gene TRBJ2-5, with D unresolved. CDR1 and CDR2 (germline): SQVTM, ANQGSEA. This CDR3 is 12 amino acids long. The V gene lost 6 bases and the J gene lost 2 bases, with 10 bases spanning the gap. CDR3 DNA: TGCAGCGTCGACCCAATACAAGAGACCCAGTACTTC. Its protein product is CSVDPIQETQYF.

The chain employs TRBV12-3 or TRBV12-4 and TRBJ1-2; D possibly corresponds to TRBD1 (5 bases). With 5 bases removed from V and 3 bases from J, the gap between germline ends came to 10 bases. The CDR3 has 13 residues. CDR3 sequence: CASSLMGDYGYTF. The CDR3 DNA follows: TGTGCCAGCAGTCTGATGGGGGACTATGGCTACACCTTC.

The chain recombines TRBV28 with TRBJ2-7; tentative D call: TRBD1 (6 bases). The V gene's germline CDR1 is MDHEN and CDR2 SYDVKM. The V and J ends lost 8 bases and 3 bases respectively, with 11 bases between them. This CDR3 region has 12 residues. This chain's CDR3 is CASGTKGYEQYV. As DNA, the CDR3 is TGTGCCAGCGGGACAAAGGGCTACGAGCAGTACGTC.

The genes are TRBV3-1 and TRBJ1-2; D is unresolved. This CDR3 has 15 residues. Deletions cut 1 base from V and 1 base from J, with 10 bases between. Germline V lookup: CDR1 LGHDT, CDR2 YNNKEL (reference sequence). The CDR3 region has the DNA TGTGCCAGCAGCCAAGTCGGAGAATTTAACTATGGCTACACCTTC. Translation: CASSQVGEFNYGYTF.

The J gene is TRBJ2-4, the V gene TRBV5-6, with D possibly being TRBD1 (6 bases). CDR3 length: 15 residues. Germline lookup yields CDR1 SGHDT and CDR2 YYEEEE. V lost 0 bases to trimming and J lost 4 bases, with 11 bases between them. The CDR3 DNA is TGTGCCAGCAGCTTGGTGCGGCAGGGGAAAAACATTCAGTACTTC. Translation gives CASSLVRQGKNIQYF.

The rearrangement joins TRBV29-1 to TRBJ2-5; D is unclear. Trimming stripped 4 bases from V and 5 bases from J, with 11 bases between. Germline CDR1 and CDR2: SQVTM and ANQGSEA. The CDR3 is made up of 12 amino acids. The CDR3 is CSVGALWETQYF. The CDR3 DNA sequence: TGCAGCGTTGGGGCTCTTTGGGAGACCCAGTACTTC.

This clonotype has a count of ten or more. The chain uses TRBV20-1 and TRBJ2-7; 7 bases fit TRBD2. Unmatched junction bases numbered 8, after V lost 1 base and J lost 2 bases. This CDR3 has 15 residues. Germline V gene lookup returns CDR1 DFQATT and CDR2 SNEGSKA (reference sequence). The CDR3: CSARAAEGGAYEQYF. The CDR3 bases are TGCAGTGCTAGAGCTGCGGAGGGAGGGGCCTACGAGCAGTACTTC.

This clonotype was detected a few times. This chain links TRBV3-2 with TRBJ1-6; the tabulated D call, TRBD1, remains unverified against the DNA. TRBV3-2 is recorded as a pseudogene. The CDR3 runs 16 residues. The CDR3 DNA reads as TGTGCCAGCAGCCTTCACAGGGGAGTGAATAATTCACCCCTCCACTTT. Protein: CASSLHRGVNNSPLHF.

This chain joins TRBV4-1 and TRBJ2-5; 9 bases are shared with TRBD1. Germline V gene sequence: CDR1 MGHRA, CDR2 YSYEKL. J was trimmed by 5 bases and V by 1 base; bases with no gene match: 8. The CDR3 has 16 amino acids. CDR3 protein: CASSQGDRGFQETQYF. As DNA, the CDR3 is TGCGCCAGCAGCCAAGGCGACAGGGGGTTTCAGGAGACCCAGTACTTC.

This clonotype occurred a few times. The chain is built from TRBV7-9 and TRBJ2-1; tentative D call: TRBD1 (5 bases). Germline V gene lookup returns CDR1 SEHNR and CDR2 FQNEAQ (reference sequence). Trimming cost V 7 bases and J 10 bases, with 20 bases left between them. The CDR3 spans 14 residues. CDR3 sequence (DNA): TGTGCCAGCACCCCTTGGGGCAGGGTGTTCGAGCAGTTCTTC. This codes for CASTPWGRVFEQFF.

The chain uses TRBV4-2 and TRBJ1-5; no reliable D call. V gave up 1 base and J gave up 2 bases, with 15 bases separating them. CDR1 is LGHNA, CDR2 YNFKEQ, per germline. This CDR3 contains 17 residues. DNA for the CDR3: TGTGCCAGCAGCCAAGTAGGAACTAGGGAGGGCAATCAGCCCCAGCATTTT. It translates to CASSQVGTREGNQPQHF.

This chain connects TRBV12-3 or TRBV12-4 to TRBJ2-3, with a weak D call TRBD2 (5 bases). This CDR3 has 14 amino acids. Between the trimmed V and J ends, which lost 0 bases and 4 bases, there was a span of 8 bases. The CDR3 loop reads CASSLAPRADTQYF. In DNA form, the CDR3 reads TGTGCCAGCAGTTTAGCGCCGAGGGCAGATACGCAGTATTTT.